These 29 T cell receptor beta chains were sequenced from one sample in a study of T cell clonality in common variable immunodeficiency. Method: immunoSEQ multiplex PCR; TCRdb's copy keeps in-frame clones and lacks some. Found here are approximately 51,000 clones, no singletons; the ten largest cover about 5.9%. The sequenced sample was peripheral blood mononuclear cells. The receptor source for this set is a person between 18 and 69 years old in good health.

This clone has at least ten counts. The read falls 3 residues short of the CDR3 end, and the missing part is taken from the germline J gene. J is TRBJ2-2 and V is TRBV4-1; D call uncertain. The CDR3 has 14 residues. Germline CDR1 MGHRA, CDR2 YSYEKL. Trimming took off 3 bases at V and 2 bases at J, with 7 bases between the two ends. This CDR3 reads CASSQGSNTGELFF. The sequenced part of the CDR3 DNA is TGCGCCAGCAGCCAGGGCAGTAACACCGGGGAG.

This clone has more than one count but fewer than ten. The read is 3 residues too short to cover the CDR3 end, so that end is filled in from the germline J gene. The J gene is TRBJ2-1, the V gene TRBV18; D is perhaps TRBD2 (5 bases). This CDR3 has 16 amino acids. The V and J ends lost 3 bases and 2 bases respectively, with 14 bases between them. Germline V CDR1 and CDR2: KGHSH, LQKENI. CDR3 region: CASSPRLATTYNEQFF. Incomplete CDR3 DNA: TGTGCCAGCTCACCTCGGCTAGCCACCACCTACAATGAG.

In its sample, this clone was seen many times. The read falls 3 residues short of the CDR3 end, and the missing part is taken from the germline J gene. The chain carries TRBV5-1 and TRBJ1-6, with 9 bases fitting TRBD1. V lost 7 bases, J lost 9 bases, and 8 bases stayed unmatched. This CDR3 spans 14 amino acids. Per germline, CDR1 SGHRS and CDR2 YFSETQ. This chain's CDR3 is CASAVDRGGSPLHF. Incomplete CDR3 DNA: TGCGCCAGCGCCGTGGACAGGGGAGGTTCACCC.

This clone was recorded many times. Sequencing ends 3 residues short of the CDR3 end; the germline J gene provides the rest. The chain links TRBV19 to TRBJ2-1; TRBD2 aligns across 8 bases. With V trimmed by 7 bases and J by 7 bases, 9 bases remained unmatched. Looked up from germline, CDR1 is LNHDA and CDR2 is SQIVND (reference sequence). The CDR3 sequence is 14 residues long. Incomplete CDR3 DNA: TGTGCCAGTACCTCCCCGGGGGGGGCGAATGAG. It specifies CASTSPGGANE. The full-length CDR3 reads as CASTSPGGANEQFF. Looking up the rest from reference TRBV19 and TRBJ2-1 gives the full variable domain: DGGITQSPKYLFRKEGQNVTLSCEQNLNHDAMYWYRQDPGQGLRLIYYSQIVNDFQKGDIAEGYSVSREKKESFPLTVTSAQKNPTAFYLCASTSPGGANEQFFGPGTRLTVL.

This clone was counted at least ten times. The read ends 3 residues before the CDR3 terminus; that terminus is restored from the germline J gene. The chain combines TRBV5-4 with TRBJ2-4, with D tentatively TRBD2 (6 bases). V dropped 4 bases and J dropped 6 bases, with 14 bases sitting between them. This CDR3 contains 14 residues. The germline CDR1 and CDR2 sequences are SGHNT and YYREEE (reference sequence). CDR3 region: CASSNMGGLNIQYF. The sequenced CDR3 bases are TGTGCCAGCAGCAACATGGGGGGTTTAAACATT. Combining the CDR3 with reference TRBV5-4 and TRBJ2-4 gives the whole variable domain ETGVTQSPTHLIKTRGQQVTLRCSSQSGHNTVSWYQQALGQGPQFIFQYYREEENGRGNFPPRFSGLQFPNYSSELNVNALELDDSALYLCASSNMGGLNIQYFGAGTRLSVL.

There are a few counts of this clone. The CDR3 end is not reached by the read, which stops 3 residues before it; the germline J gene fills it in. J is TRBJ1-1 and V is TRBV7-2; 8 nucleotides match TRBD1. This CDR3 has 11 amino acids. From germline, CDR1 is SGHTA and CDR2 FQGNSA. The CDR3 protein is CATPLQGAAFF. Partial CDR3 DNA: TGTGCCACCCCCCTCCAGGGGGCG.

This clone has at least ten counts. The read halts 3 residues ahead of the CDR3 end, with the missing end drawn from the germline J gene. The rearrangement links TRBV7-2 to TRBJ1-4; D is possibly TRBD1 (5 bases). Germline V gene data show CDR1 as SGHTA and CDR2 as FQGNSA. The CDR3 runs 14 residues. CDR3 bases read: TGTGCCAGCAGCCAAAGTGGGGGGGTTGGGAAA. It encodes CASSQSGGVGK. The complete CDR3 sequence is CASSQSGGVGKLFF.

This clone came up a few times. Read coverage stops 3 residues before the CDR3 terminus; the germline J gene supplies the remainder. The V and J genes are TRBV7-2 and TRBJ2-7, with 8 bases identical to TRBD1. The CDR3 spans 14 residues. V shed 1 base, J shed 6 bases, and the junction held 5 bases outside the gene matches. Germline V gene sequence: CDR1 SGHTA, CDR2 FQGNSA. The sequenced CDR3 bases are TGTGCCAGCAGCTTAGGGACAGGGAAAGGCGAG. Its protein product is CASSLGTGKGE. The whole CDR3 region reads CASSLGTGKGEQYF.

This clone was observed many times. The read ends 3 residues early relative to the CDR3; the germline J gene fills the gap. The chain combines TRBV7-9 with TRBJ1-2; D is unresolved. Germline-derived CDR1 and CDR2 are SEHNR and FQNEAQ (reference sequence). This CDR3 contains 14 residues. The CDR3 sequence: CASSLMADPRGYTF. The CDR3 DNA, read in part, is TGTGCCAGCAGCTTAATGGCAGACCCCAGGGGC.

Notes on this clone: From the germline J gene comes the end of the CDR3, since the read stops 3 residues before it. The genes are TRBV20-1 and TRBJ2-7; the D gene is possibly TRBD2 (6 bases). Deletions cut 5 bases from V and 2 bases from J, with 7 bases between. The CDR3 contains 11 residues. Germline assignment: CDR1 DFQATT and CDR2 SNEGSKA (reference sequence). The chain's CDR3 is CSAGGAYEQYF. The CDR3 bases that were read are TGCAGTGCTGGCGGGGCCTACGAG.

This clone was seen ten or more times. Coverage ceases 3 residues before the CDR3 finishes, and the germline J gene fills in the end. The rearrangement joins TRBV2 to TRBJ2-7; 10 bases fit TRBD2. With V trimmed by 1 base and J by 6 bases, 6 bases remained unmatched. Germline V gene data show CDR1 as SNHLY and CDR2 as FYNNEI. This CDR3 spans 15 amino acids. This CDR3 reads CASSEGSGGVSEQYF. Partial CDR3 DNA: TGTGCCAGCAGTGAAGGAAGCGGGGGGGTTTCCGAG.

The table lists this clone with a few counts. The read finishes 3 residues shy of the CDR3 end, and the germline J gene is used to complete it. The chain joins TRBV11-3 to TRBJ2-2; tentative D call: TRBD1 (6 bases). The CDR3 extends over 13 amino acids. Germline CDR1 and CDR2: SGHNT and YENEEA. CDR3 DNA (partial): TGTGCCAGCAGCTTGGACAGAGGGTCACCG. Residues: CASSLDRGSP. The full CDR3 reads CASSLDRGSPLFF.

This clone was seen repeatedly, ten times or more. The observed sequence ends 3 residues before the CDR3 terminus, with the missing tail filled in from the germline J gene. The rearrangement links TRBV20-1 to TRBJ2-2, with 10 bases matching TRBD2. This CDR3 comprises 15 residues. Trimming cost V 3 bases and J 5 bases; bases outside gene matches: 6. Germline lookup yields CDR1 DFQATT and CDR2 SNEGSKA (reference sequence). CDR3 in amino acids: CSASPSSGGTGELFF. The part of the CDR3 DNA that was read is TGCAGTGCTAGCCCGTCTAGCGGGGGAACCGGGGAG.

This clone has at least ten counts. The read gets to within 3 residues of the CDR3 end, and the germline J gene fills in the rest. V and J are TRBV5-6 and TRBJ2-1; weak D call: TRBD2 (5 bases). Deletions cut 2 bases from V and 9 bases from J, with 9 bases between. CDR1 is SGHDT, CDR2 YYEEEE, per germline. The CDR3 is made up of 12 amino acids. The CDR3 loop is CASSFGSGEQFF. The DNA read from the CDR3 is TGTGCCAGCAGCTTCGGCAGCGGTGAG.

This clone was recorded a few times. Read sequence stops 3 residues before the CDR3 end, and the germline J gene provides the missing end. The chain has TRBV7-7 and TRBJ1-2; D is unresolved. CDR3 length: 15 amino acids. Germline V CDR1 and CDR2: SSHAT, FNYEAQ (reference sequence). This CDR3 is CASSLSRSRTDTYTF. CDR3 DNA, as far as it was read: TGTGCCAGCAGCCTGTCGAGGTCCCGCACAGATACC.

This clone was seen many times. The read terminates 3 residues before the CDR3 end, so the remaining end is supplied by the germline J gene. The chain links TRBV7-6 to TRBJ2-3, with 8 bases that match TRBD2. J lost 5 bases, V lost 5 bases, and 15 bases had no gene match. The V gene's germline CDR1 is SGHVS and CDR2 FNYEAQ. The CDR3 has 17 residues. The DNA read from the CDR3 is TGTGCCAGCAGCCTTCTGGGCGGGGGGAATTCCGGAGATACG. The encoded protein is CASSLLGGGNSGDT. The complete CDR3 protein is CASSLLGGGNSGDTQYF.

This clone was seen many times. The CDR3 goes on 3 residues after the read ends, and that part is filled in from the germline J gene. The chain is built from TRBV20-1 and TRBJ1-2, with TRBD1 matching 9 bases. Germline assignment: CDR1 DFQATT and CDR2 SNEGSKA (reference sequence). The CDR3 totals 15 residues. V lost 0 bases and J lost 7; bases outside the gene matches: 9. The chain's CDR3 is CSARERQGGWGGYTF. The sequenced CDR3 bases are TGCAGTGCTAGAGAACGACAGGGGGGGTGGGGTGGC.

There are many counts of this clone. CDR3 amino acids: CSARDSSGAYEQYF. Partial CDR3 DNA: TGCAGTGCTAGAGACTCTAGCGGGGCCTACGAG. The rearrangement uses TRBV20-1 and TRBJ2-7; 9 positions agree with TRBD2. The read ends 3 residues early relative to the CDR3; the germline J gene fills the gap. Germline values: CDR1 DFQATT, CDR2 SNEGSKA (reference sequence). The CDR3 totals 14 residues. The V and J ends lost 0 bases and 2 bases, in that order; junction bases with no gene match: 2.

In this sample, this clone turned up many times. The read stops 3 residues short of the end of the CDR3; the missing end is completed from the germline J gene. The V and J genes are TRBV19 and TRBJ2-1; TRBD1 is a possible D gene (6 bases). Trimming took off 3 bases at V and 0 bases at J, with 15 bases between the two ends. The CDR3 length is 17 residues. Germline CDR1 and CDR2: LNHDA and SQIVND (reference sequence). CDR3 DNA (partial): TGTGCCAGTAGTATTAACAGGGCGGAAAGCTCCTACAATGAG. It codes for CASSINRAESSYNE. The full CDR3 protein reads CASSINRAESSYNEQFF.

This clone was picked up many times. The sequenced fragment ends 3 residues before the CDR3 boundary, so the rest is inferred from the germline J gene. This chain uses TRBV6-4 with TRBJ1-6; D is undetermined. The CDR3 sequence is 13 residues long. Looked up from germline, CDR1 is MRHNA and CDR2 is SNTAGT. With 7 bases removed from V and 12 bases from J, the gap between germline ends came to 16 bases. The CDR3 loop is CASNIGPRGPLHF. Incomplete CDR3 DNA: TGTGCCAGCAATATAGGGCCCCGAGGACCC.

This clone was observed many times. The DNA ends 3 residues before the CDR3 does, and the rest of the CDR3 is filled in from the germline J gene. The chain links TRBV7-6 to TRBJ2-1, with 8 bases fitting TRBD1. The V and J ends lost 5 bases and 0 bases, in that order; junction bases with no gene match: 6. This CDR3 has 16 amino acids. CDR1 is SGHVS and CDR2 is FNYEAQ in the germline V gene. The sequenced part of the CDR3 DNA is TGTGCCAGCAGCCCCGGTGGACAGGGCTCCTACAATGAG. Protein: CASSPGGQGSYNE. The whole CDR3 reads CASSPGGQGSYNEQFF.

In its sample, this clone was seen many times. The observed sequence ends 3 residues before the CDR3 terminus, with the missing tail filled in from the germline J gene. The rearrangement links TRBV19 to TRBJ1-2; 8 bases line up with TRBD1. The CDR3 is made up of 16 amino acids. Germline trimming cut 2 bases from V and 2 bases from J; bases unmatched to any gene: 7. CDR1 and CDR2 from the germline V gene are LNHDA and SQIVND (reference sequence). CDR3 amino acids: CASSIQGAGSNYGYTF. The sequenced CDR3 bases are TGTGCCAGTAGTATACAGGGGGCTGGATCAAACTATGGC. The full variable domain, completed using reference TRBV19 and TRBJ1-2, is DGGITQSPKYLFRKEGQNVTLSCEQNLNHDAMYWYRQDPGQGLRLIYYSQIVNDFQKGDIAEGYSVSREKKESFPLTVTSAQKNPTAFYLCASSIQGAGSNYGYTFGSGTRLTVV.

This clone was observed at least ten times. Read sequence stops 3 residues before the CDR3 end, and the germline J gene provides the missing end. V usage is TRBV11-2 and J usage is TRBJ2-1; 10 bases are a match to TRBD1. This CDR3 contains 15 residues. With 4 bases clipped from V and 4 bases from J, the junction kept 4 bases outside the gene matches. Germline V gene data show CDR1 as SGHAT and CDR2 as FQNNGV. CDR3 DNA, as far as it was read: TGTGCCAGCAGCTGGGACAGGGGCCATTACAATGAG. Translating gives CASSWDRGHYNE. The full CDR3 reads CASSWDRGHYNEQFF.

The sample holds many counts of this clone. Read data end 3 residues before the CDR3 end; the end is taken from the germline J gene. The chain joins TRBV4-1 to TRBJ1-1; 7 bases are shared with TRBD1. The CDR3 contains 15 residues. After removal of 4 bases from V and 4 bases from J, the junction contained 9 bases not matched to a gene. CDR1 and CDR2 from the germline V gene are MGHRA and YSYEKL. Incomplete CDR3 DNA: TGCGCCAGCAGCCGAGCGACAGGGCAGGCCACTGAA. Translation: CASSRATGQATE. The CDR3, in full, reads CASSRATGQATEAFF.

A remark on this clone: This probably arose from a read error, given a far larger clone one base away. The read ends 3 residues early relative to the CDR3; the germline J gene fills the gap. The gene calls are TRBV30 and TRBJ1-3, with a weak D call TRBD1 (5 bases). Trimming took 4 bases from V and 2 from J, leaving 15 bases between them. The CDR3 loop spans 15 amino acids. From germline, CDR1 is GTSNPN and CDR2 SVGIG (reference sequence). The DNA read from the CDR3 is TGTGCCTGGATCAGAATGGGGCCTCCTGGAAACACC. It is translated as CAWIRMGPPGNT. The full CDR3 reads CAWIRMGPPGNTIYF.

This clone came up a few times. The read halts 3 residues ahead of the CDR3 end, with the missing end drawn from the germline J gene. The V and J genes are TRBV19 and TRBJ1-1; 7 bases map to TRBD1. This CDR3 is 15 amino acids long. Per the germline V gene, CDR1 is LNHDA and CDR2 is SQIVND (reference sequence). Germline trimming cut 5 bases from V and 3 bases from J; bases unmatched to any gene: 9. CDR3 bases read: TGTGCCAGTAGTCTCCGGGACAGCACCTACACTGAA. This encodes CASSLRDSTYTE. The CDR3 reads in full as CASSLRDSTYTEAFF.

There are many counts of this clone. The read finishes 3 residues shy of the CDR3 end, and the germline J gene is used to complete it. This chain uses TRBV11-2 with TRBJ1-2, with a weak D call TRBD1 (6 bases). The ends were cut back, 1 base at V and 4 bases at J, with 10 bases in the middle. The CDR3 is 14 residues long. CDR1 SGHAT and CDR2 FQNNGV come from the germline V gene. Incomplete CDR3 DNA: TGTGCCAGCAGCTTAGGTGGGGGCTCCTATGGC. This codes for CASSLGGGSYG. Given in full, the CDR3 is CASSLGGGSYGYTF. Full variable domain (missing parts from reference TRBV11-2 and TRBJ1-2): EAGVAQSPRYKIIEKRQSVAFWCNPISGHATLYWYQQILGQGPKLLIQFQNNGVVDDSQLPKDRFSAERLKGVDSTLKIQPAKLEDSAVYLCASSLGGGSYGYTFGSGTRLTVV.

This clone was seen at least ten times. From the germline J gene comes the end of the CDR3, since the read stops 3 residues before it. The chain employs TRBV2 and TRBJ2-3; D not certain. The CDR3 has 11 residues. Germline assignment: CDR1 SNHLY and CDR2 FYNNEI. V lost 7 bases, J lost 6 bases, and 8 bases lay in between. CDR3 DNA, as far as it was read: TGTGCCAGCACCGTCGGGGATACG. This translates into CASTVGDT. The whole CDR3 protein reads CASTVGDTQYF. The whole variable domain, filled in from reference TRBV2 and TRBJ2-3, reads EPEVTQTPSHQVTQMGQEVILRCVPISNHLYFYWYRQILGQKVEFLVSFYNNEISEKSEIFDDQFSVERPDGSNFTLKIRSTKLEDSAMYFCASTVGDTQYFGPGTRLTVL.

Turning to this clone: The CDR3 is cut off 3 residues early in the read; its end comes from the germline J gene. V usage is TRBV30 and J usage is TRBJ1-2; D uncertain. This CDR3 has 12 amino acids. The germline gives CDR1 GTSNPN, CDR2 SVGIG (reference sequence). CDR3 in amino acids: CAWSSDYETYTF. The CDR3 bases that were read are TGTGCCTGGAGTTCGGACTACGAAACC.